The clone carrying this T cell receptor beta chain has at least ten counts. What it binds is unknown. The data originate from a study of T cells in Graves' hyperthyroidism and ophthalmopathy. V was clipped by 6 bases and J by 9 bases; unmatched bases: 6. This CDR3 contains 14 residues. If no ophthalmopathy progression occurred within 18 months, Graves' hyperthyroidism was stable. Diagnosis rested on symptoms, serum thyroxine and TRAb, thyroid ultrasound, and orbital computed tomography. Amplified TCR beta CDR3 regions derived from RNA transcripts. An initial round of RT-PCR targeting the TCR CDR3 relied on the HTBI primer set. TCRdb independently ran MiXCR on the multiplex PCR reads; one entry per CDR3 protein. The sample holds 500,000 to 650,000 distinct CDR3 sequences; 14% are singletons and the top ten take approximately 13%. Study results and limitations: Blood shared most expanded thyroid clonotypes above 0.001.

The rearrangement links TRBV12-3 or TRBV12-4 to TRBJ1-6; 9 bases match TRBD1. Material for sequencing was blood. The clonotype originates from a middle-aged woman with Graves' hyperthyroidism. CDR3 sequence (DNA): TGTGCCAGCAGGGGACAGGGTCTAGGTTCACCCCTCCACTTT. Translation gives CASRGQGLGSPLHF.